This TCR beta chain derives from a study of blood T cell repertoires in COVID-19. Authors' processing steps: Amplification of reference gene primers provided the estimated nucleated cell counts. Measured with immunoSEQ multiplex PCR; TCRdb has only the in-frame clones, and not every one. D and trimming were read from the DNA, whereas the V and J calls and clone size are those reported in that table. The sample carries approximately 500,000 clones, about 89% recorded once. V was pared by 6 bases and J by 8 bases, with 16 bases between. From germline, CDR1 is MDHEN and CDR2 SYDVKM. This CDR3 spans 13 amino acids.

The chain carries TRBV28 and TRBJ1-2; D may be TRBD1 (6 bases). This TCR came from a woman in her forties or fifties with COVID-19, enrolled during active disease. Sample: peripheral blood. CDR3 in DNA: TGTGCCAGCAGCAGCGGGACATCTAGGGGCTACACCTTC. Translating it yields CASSSGTSRGYTF.